These 10 T cell receptor beta chains originate from one sample sequenced in a study of cytomegalovirus exposure and HLA in healthy donors. 13 Jbeta primers and 60 Vbeta primers were used for the PCR. TCRdb's table, derived via immunoSEQ multiplex PCR, lists solely in-frame clones and lacks some. The sample lists 80,000 to 100,000 clones; approximately 73% were seen once. Sequenced material: PBMCs. These receptor sequences come from a man aged 40-50 years in good health and CMV-seronegative.

This clone was recorded a few times. The chain joins TRBV28 to TRBJ1-2, with TRBD1 matching 9 bases. Germline trimming cut 7 bases from V and 7 bases from J; bases unmatched to any gene: 7. Looked up from germline, CDR1 is MDHEN and CDR2 is SYDVKM. This CDR3 comprises 13 residues. This CDR3 is CASTQNRGLGYTF. The CDR3 bases are TGTGCCAGCACACAGAACAGGGGGCTTGGCTACACCTTC.

This clone showed up just a few times. The chain links TRBV2 to TRBJ1-2, with 8 nucleotides matching TRBD1. This CDR3 has 12 residues. Germline V gives CDR1 SNHLY, CDR2 FYNNEI. V dropped 6 bases and J dropped 8; count of bases not matched to a gene: 5. CDR3 bases: TGTGCCAGCAGCCGGACAGGGAGCGGCTACACCTTC. Residues: CASSRTGSGYTF. The variable domain in full, completed from reference TRBV2 and TRBJ1-2, reads EPEVTQTPSHQVTQMGQEVILRCVPISNHLYFYWYRQILGQKVEFLVSFYNNEISEKSEIFDDQFSVERPDGSNFTLKIRSTKLEDSAMYFCASSRTGSGYTFGSGTRLTVV.

The V and J genes are TRBV10-3 and TRBJ1-5; 7 positions agree with TRBD1. Looked up from germline, CDR1 is ENHRY and CDR2 is SYGVKD. The V and J ends lost 0 bases and 4 bases, in that order; junction bases with no gene match: 6. This CDR3 comprises 16 residues. The CDR3 here is CAISESETGYNQPQHF. The CDR3 region has the DNA TGTGCCATCAGTGAGTCTGAGACAGGGTATAATCAGCCCCAGCATTTT.

V and J are TRBV7-9 and TRBJ1-1; D ambiguous. CDR3 length equals 15 residues. Germline loops: CDR1 SEHNR, CDR2 FQNEAQ (reference sequence). V shed 11 bases and J shed 0 bases, with 19 bases lying between them. This CDR3 reads CAQGGLGSMNTEAFF. In DNA form, the CDR3 reads TGTGCCCAAGGAGGGCTAGGATCGATGAACACTGAAGCTTTCTTT.

In this sample, this clone turned up once. V and J are TRBV2 and TRBJ1-2; D not certain. Germline CDR1 SNHLY, CDR2 FYNNEI. With 2 bases removed from V and 2 bases from J, the gap between germline ends came to 3 bases. The CDR3 spans 12 residues. The CDR3 region is CASSERNYGYTF. The CDR3 bases are TGTGCCAGCAGTGAACGGAACTATGGCTACACCTTC.

This clone came up a few times. CDR3 protein: CASSIQGTDTQYF. The CDR3 coding sequence is TGTGCCAGTAGTATACAGGGAACAGATACGCAGTATTTT. The chain recombines TRBV19 with TRBJ2-3; D might be TRBD1 (5 bases). This CDR3 has 13 amino acids. Per the germline V gene, CDR1 is LNHDA and CDR2 is SQIVND (reference sequence). The V gene lost 2 bases and the J gene lost 3 bases, with 6 bases spanning the gap.

The chain carries TRBV4-3 and TRBJ2-1; 13 nucleotides line up with TRBD2. V lost 0 bases to trimming and J lost 4 bases; unmatched junction nucleotides: 6. This CDR3 spans 18 amino acids. CDR1 and CDR2 (germline): LGHNA, YSLEER. This CDR3 reads CASSQDLLAGGTYNEQFF. DNA for the CDR3: TGCGCCAGCAGCCAAGATCTACTAGCGGGGGGGACATACAATGAGCAGTTCTTC.

Here the CDR3 DNA reads TGTGCCAGCAGTCAAACAGGTCAAATTAATGAAAAACTGTTTTTT. It is translated as CASSQTGQINEKLFF. The V gene is TRBV27, the J gene TRBJ1-4; TRBD1 is a possible D gene (5 bases). The germline CDR1 and CDR2 sequences are MNHEY and SMNVEV (reference sequence). CDR3 length: 15 amino acids. V lost 5 bases and J lost 4, with 14 bases in between.

The J gene is TRBJ1-1, the V gene TRBV30; 10 bases map to TRBD1. Trimming cost V 1 base and J 10 bases; bases outside gene matches: 9. Germline CDR1 GTSNPN, CDR2 SVGIG (reference sequence). The CDR3 is made up of 14 amino acids. The CDR3 coding sequence is TGTGCCTGGAGTGCCGGGACAGGGGTTATTGGAGCTTTCTTT. Its protein product is CAWSAGTGVIGAFF.

This sequence joins TRBV30 and TRBJ2-5, with a tentative D call TRBD2 (5 bases). Per germline, CDR1 GTSNPN and CDR2 SVGIG (reference sequence). This CDR3 is 14 amino acids long. Between the trimmed V and J ends, which lost 0 bases and 1 base, there was a span of 9 bases. CDR3 sequence: CAWSVGGSQETQYF. DNA of the CDR3: TGTGCCTGGAGTGTAGGAGGCAGCCAAGAGACCCAGTACTTC.